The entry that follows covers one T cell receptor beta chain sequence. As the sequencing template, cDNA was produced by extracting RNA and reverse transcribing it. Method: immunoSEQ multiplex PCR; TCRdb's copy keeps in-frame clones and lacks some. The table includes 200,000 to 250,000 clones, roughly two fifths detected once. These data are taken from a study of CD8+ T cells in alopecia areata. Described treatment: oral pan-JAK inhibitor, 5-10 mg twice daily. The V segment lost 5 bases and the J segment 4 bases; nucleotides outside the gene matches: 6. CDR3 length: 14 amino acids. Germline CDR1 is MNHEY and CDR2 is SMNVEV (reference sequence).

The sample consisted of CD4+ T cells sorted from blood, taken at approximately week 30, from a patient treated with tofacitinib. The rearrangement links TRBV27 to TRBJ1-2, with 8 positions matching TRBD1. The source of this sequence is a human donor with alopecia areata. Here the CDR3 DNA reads TGTGCCAGCAGTATACAGGGGGTCGGCTATGGCTACACCTTC. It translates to CASSIQGVGYGYTF.